A selection of T cell receptor beta chains follows, all from one sample in a study of cytomegalovirus exposure and HLA in healthy donors. Data came from immunoSEQ multiplex PCR; TCRdb stores just in-frame clones and leaves some out. The sample includes 220,000 or so clones, over 80% of them seen just once. Sample: PBMCs. These receptors were taken from a woman aged 25 to 39 in good health and CMV-seropositive. The CDR3 runs from the conserved cysteine through the conserved F or W. The D gene is left open where the match is weak. Rows give clone size only sometimes, using once, few, many, or a class for an expanded clone.

size,J,D,length,V,CDR3,DNA
.,TRBJ1-1,TRBD1,14,TRBV4-3,CASSQRQGHTEAFF,TGCGCCAGCAGCCAACGACAGGGACACACTGAAGCTTTCTTT
.,TRBJ2-1,TRBD1,15,TRBV7-9,CASSLIRTGWHEQFF,TGTGCCAGCAGCTTAATACGGACAGGGTGGCATGAGCAGTTCTTC
.,TRBJ2-1,.,15,TRBV5-4,CASSSSGFSYNEQFF,TGTGCCAGCAGCAGTAGCGGCTTCTCCTACAATGAGCAGTTCTTC
.,TRBJ2-3,TRBD2,15,TRBV18,CASSPPTGGTDTQYF,TGTGCCAGCTCACCACCGACGGGAGGTACAGATACGCAGTATTTT
.,TRBJ1-5,.,13,TRBV7-6,CASSLMARGPQHF,TGTGCCAGCAGCTTAATGGCCCGGGGGCCCCAGCATTTT
.,TRBJ2-1,TRBD2,17,TRBV30,CAWSSTYWDYRLNEQFF,TGTGCCTGGAGTTCCACTTATTGGGACTACCGACTCAATGAGCAGTTCTTC
.,TRBJ2-2,.,16,TRBV11-3,CASSHSVGGASGELFF,TGTGCCAGCAGTCATAGCGTGGGGGGCGCCTCCGGGGAGCTGTTTTTT
.,TRBJ2-1,TRBD2,16,TRBV25-1,CASSERKTSGSSEQFF,TGTGCCAGCAGTGAGAGGAAGACTAGCGGGAGCTCTGAGCAGTTCTTC
.,TRBJ1-2,TRBD1,14,TRBV28,CASSSDRGNYGYTF,TGTGCCAGCAGTTCTGACAGGGGAAACTATGGCTACACCTTC
.,TRBJ2-1,TRBD2,16,TRBV27,CASRHTGTSGYNEQFF,TGTGCCAGCAGGCATACCGGGACTAGCGGATACAATGAGCAGTTCTTC
.,TRBJ2-1,.,12,TRBV2,CASSGNGAAEFF,TGTGCCAGCAGCGGTAACGGGGCCGCGGAGTTCTTC
few,TRBJ1-3,.,17,TRBV14,CASSQDSGTLSGNTIYF,TGTGCCAGCAGCCAAGATTCGGGGACATTGTCTGGAAACACCATATATTTT
.,TRBJ1-2,.,13,TRBV4-1,CASSQLAAYGYTF,TGCGCCAGCAGCCAATTGGCAGCCTATGGCTACACCTTC
few,TRBJ2-1,.,11,TRBV28,CASRGANEQFF,TGTGCCAGCCGGGGGGCCAATGAGCAGTTCTTC